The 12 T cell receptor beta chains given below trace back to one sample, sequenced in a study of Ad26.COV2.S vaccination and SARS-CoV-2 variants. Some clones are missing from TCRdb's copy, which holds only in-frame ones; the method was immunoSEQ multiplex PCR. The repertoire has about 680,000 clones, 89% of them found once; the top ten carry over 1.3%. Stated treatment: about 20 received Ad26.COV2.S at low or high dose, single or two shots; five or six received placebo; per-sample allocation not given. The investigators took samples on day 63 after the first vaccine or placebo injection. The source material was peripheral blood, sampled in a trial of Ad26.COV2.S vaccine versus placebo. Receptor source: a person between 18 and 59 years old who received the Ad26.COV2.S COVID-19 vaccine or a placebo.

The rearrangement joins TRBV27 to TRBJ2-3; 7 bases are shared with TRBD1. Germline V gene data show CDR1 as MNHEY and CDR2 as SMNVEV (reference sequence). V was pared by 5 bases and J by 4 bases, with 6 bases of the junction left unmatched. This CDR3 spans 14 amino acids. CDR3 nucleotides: TGTGCCAGCAGTCCCCGACAGGGCTCAGATACGCAGTATTTT. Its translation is CASSPRQGSDTQYF.

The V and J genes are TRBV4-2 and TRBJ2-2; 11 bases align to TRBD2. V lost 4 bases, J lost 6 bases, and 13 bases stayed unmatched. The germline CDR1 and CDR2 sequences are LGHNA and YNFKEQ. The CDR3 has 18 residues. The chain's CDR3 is CASSPLGLAGGRPGELFF. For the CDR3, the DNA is TGTGCCAGCAGCCCCCTTGGACTAGCGGGCGGTCGTCCCGGGGAGCTGTTTTTT.

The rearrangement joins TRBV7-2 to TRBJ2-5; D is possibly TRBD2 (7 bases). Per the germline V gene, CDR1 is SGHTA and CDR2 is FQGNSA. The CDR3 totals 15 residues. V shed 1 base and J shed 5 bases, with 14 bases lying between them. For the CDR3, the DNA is TGTGCCAGCAGCTTAGTCTCCAGGGGAGGGGAGACCCAGTACTTC. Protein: CASSLVSRGGETQYF.

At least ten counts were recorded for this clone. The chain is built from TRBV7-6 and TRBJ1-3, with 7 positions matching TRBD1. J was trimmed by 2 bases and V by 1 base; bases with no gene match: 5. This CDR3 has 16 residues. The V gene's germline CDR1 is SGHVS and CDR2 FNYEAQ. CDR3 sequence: CASSLDQGGTGNTIYF. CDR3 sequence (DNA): TGTGCCAGCAGCTTAGATCAGGGGGGGACTGGAAACACCATATATTTT. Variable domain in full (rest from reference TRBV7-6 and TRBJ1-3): GAGVSQSPRYKVTKRGQDVALRCDPISGHVSLYWYRQALGQGPEFLTYFNYEAQQDKSGLPNDRFSAERPEGSISTLTIQRTEQRDSAMYRCASSLDQGGTGNTIYFGEGSWLTVV.

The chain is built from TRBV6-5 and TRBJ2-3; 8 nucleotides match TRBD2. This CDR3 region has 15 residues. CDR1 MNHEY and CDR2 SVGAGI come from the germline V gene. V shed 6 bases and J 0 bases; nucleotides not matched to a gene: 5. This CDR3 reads CASSRTSSSTDTQYF. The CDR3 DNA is TGTGCCAGCAGCCGGACTAGCTCAAGCACAGATACGCAGTATTTT.

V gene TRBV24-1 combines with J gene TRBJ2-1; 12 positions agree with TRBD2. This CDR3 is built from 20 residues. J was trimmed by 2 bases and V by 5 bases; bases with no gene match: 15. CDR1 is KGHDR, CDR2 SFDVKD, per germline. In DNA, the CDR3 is TGTGCCACCAGTGCCCCGGGACAGGGGACTAGCGGGCTGACCTACAATGAGCAGTTCTTC. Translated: CATSAPGQGTSGLTYNEQFF.

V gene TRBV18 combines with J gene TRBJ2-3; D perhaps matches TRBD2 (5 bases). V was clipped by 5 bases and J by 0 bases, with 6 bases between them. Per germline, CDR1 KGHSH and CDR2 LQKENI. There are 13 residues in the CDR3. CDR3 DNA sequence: TGTGCCAGCTCATCGGGAAGCACAGATACGCAGTATTTT. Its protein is CASSSGSTDTQYF.

The CDR3 DNA sequence: TGTGCCAGCAGCGTAGCGGGCGGAATCCAAGAGACCCAGTACTTC. Translated, it gives CASSVAGGIQETQYF. V usage is TRBV9 and J usage is TRBJ2-5; D is unresolved. Trimming stripped 0 bases from V and 1 base from J, with 10 bases between. Germline CDR1 SGDLS, CDR2 YYNGEE. The CDR3 runs to 15 residues.

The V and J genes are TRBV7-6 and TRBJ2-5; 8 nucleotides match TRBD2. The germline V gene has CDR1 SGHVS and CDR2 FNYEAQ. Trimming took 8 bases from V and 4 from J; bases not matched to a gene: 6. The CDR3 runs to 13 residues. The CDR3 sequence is CASAGGLAETQYF. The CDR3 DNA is TGTGCCAGCGCGGGAGGCTTGGCAGAGACCCAGTACTTC.

The CDR3 loop reads CASSRRSSGNTIYF. DNA of the CDR3: TGTGCCAGCAGTCGTCGAAGCTCTGGAAACACCATATATTTT. The gene calls are TRBV6-5 and TRBJ1-3; no firm D call. V lost 5 bases and J 0 bases, leaving 8 bases between the germline ends. The germline V gene has CDR1 MNHEY and CDR2 SVGAGI. This CDR3 has 14 amino acids.

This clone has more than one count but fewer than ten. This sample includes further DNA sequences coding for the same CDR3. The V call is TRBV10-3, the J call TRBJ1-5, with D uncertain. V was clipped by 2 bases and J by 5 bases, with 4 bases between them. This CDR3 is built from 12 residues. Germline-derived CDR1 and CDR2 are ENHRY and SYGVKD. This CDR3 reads CAISEGDQPQHF. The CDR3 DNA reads TGTGCCATCAGTGAGGGCGATCAGCCCCAGCATTTT.

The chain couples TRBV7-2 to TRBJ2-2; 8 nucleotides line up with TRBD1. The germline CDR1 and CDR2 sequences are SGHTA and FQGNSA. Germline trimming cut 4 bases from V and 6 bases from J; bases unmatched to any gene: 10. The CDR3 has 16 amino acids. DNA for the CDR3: TGTGCCAGCAGCTCAGGACAGGGTCGACTGGCCGGGGAGCTGTTTTTT. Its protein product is CASSSGQGRLAGELFF. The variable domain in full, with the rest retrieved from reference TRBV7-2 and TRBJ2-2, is GAGVSQSPSNKVTEKGKDVELRCDPISGHTALYWYRQSLGQGLEFLIYFQGNSAPDKSGLPSDRFSAERTGGSVSTLTIQRTQQEDSAVYLCASSSGQGRLAGELFFGEGSRLTVL.